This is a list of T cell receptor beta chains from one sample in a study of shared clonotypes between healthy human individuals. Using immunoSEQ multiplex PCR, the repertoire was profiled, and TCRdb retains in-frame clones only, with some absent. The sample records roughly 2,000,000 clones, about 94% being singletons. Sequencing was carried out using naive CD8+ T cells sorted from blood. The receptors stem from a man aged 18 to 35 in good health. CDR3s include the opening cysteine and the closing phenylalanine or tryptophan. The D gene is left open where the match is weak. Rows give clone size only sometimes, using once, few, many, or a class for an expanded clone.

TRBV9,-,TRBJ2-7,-,TGTGCCAGCAGCCCAGGCGCGTCTTTAAGAGATTACGAGCAGTACTTC,CASSPGASLRDYEQYF
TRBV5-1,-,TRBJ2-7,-,TGCGCCAGCAGCTTGGGACTTATCTACGAGCAGTACTTC,CASSLGLIYEQYF
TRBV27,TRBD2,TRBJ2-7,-,TGTGCCACCTCGGGAGGAGGGACCTACGAGCAGTACTTC,CATSGGGTYEQYF
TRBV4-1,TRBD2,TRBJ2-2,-,TGCGCCAGCAGCCAAGCCCTAGCGGGACATACCGGGGAGCTGTTTTTT,CASSQALAGHTGELFF
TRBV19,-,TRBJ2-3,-,TGTGCCAGTAGTACCGTCGGAGATACGCAGTATTTT,CASSTVGDTQYF
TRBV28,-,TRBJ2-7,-,TGTGCCAGCAGTTTACAACCCGGACTGACCTTCTACGAGCAGTACTTC,CASSLQPGLTFYEQYF
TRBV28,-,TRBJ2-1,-,TGTGCCAGCAGTTTTGGCCAGGGTTATAACAATGAGCAGTTCTTC,CASSFGQGYNNEQFF
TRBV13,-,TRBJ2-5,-,TGTGCCAGCAGCTTAGCATCGGGGGGCGCGGAGACCCAGTACTTC,CASSLASGGAETQYF
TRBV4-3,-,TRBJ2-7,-,TGCGCCAGCAGCCAAGAAGGGGCACCGTCCCACTACGAGCAGTACTTC,CASSQEGAPSHYEQYF
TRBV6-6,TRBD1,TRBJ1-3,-,TGTGCCAGCAACCGACAGGGAGGAAACACCATATATTTT,CASNRQGGNTIYF
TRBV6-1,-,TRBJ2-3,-,TGTGCCAGCAGTGAACGTGCGGGGGCTAGCACAGATACGCAGTATTTT,CASSERAGASTDTQYF
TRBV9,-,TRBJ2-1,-,TGTGCCAGCAGCGTAGGGCCGGGCGACAATGAGCAGTTCTTC,CASSVGPGDNEQFF
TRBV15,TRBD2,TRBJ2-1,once,TGTGCCACCAGCCCACCTAGCGGGGCGTACAATGAGCAGTTCTTC,CATSPPSGAYNEQFF
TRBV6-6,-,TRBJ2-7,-,TGTGCCGCGTCGGCGAGCTACGAGCAGTACTTC,CAASASYEQYF
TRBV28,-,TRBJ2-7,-,TGTGCCAGCAGTTCAAGGTTCAGAATTTACGAGCAGTACTTC,CASSSRFRIYEQYF
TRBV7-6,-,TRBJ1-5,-,TGTGCCAGCAGCTTAGGTCCGGGACGGACCAACAATCAGCCCCAGCATTTT,CASSLGPGRTNNQPQHF
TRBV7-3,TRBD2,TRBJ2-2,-,TGTGCCAGCAGCCGCACCCTAGCGGGGGGGCTCACCGGGGAGCTGTTTTTT,CASSRTLAGGLTGELFF
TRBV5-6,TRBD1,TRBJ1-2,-,TGTGCCAGCAGCTTGGGGGACAGACCTATCAACTATGGCTACACCTTC,CASSLGDRPINYGYTF
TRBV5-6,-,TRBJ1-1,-,TGTGCCAGCAGCGCACAGGCAAACACTGAAGCTTTCTTT,CASSAQANTEAFF
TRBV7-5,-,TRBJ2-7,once,TGTGCCAGAAGCTCAACGGCAGGGGGCGGGTACGAGCAGTACTTC,CARSSTAGGGYEQYF
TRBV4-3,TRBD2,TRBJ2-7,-,TGCGCCAGCAGCCCCGGGACTAGCGGGAGCCACGAGCAGTACTTC,CASSPGTSGSHEQYF
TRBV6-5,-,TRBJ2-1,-,TGTGGGTCAAGTTCAAGGGGCCACAATGAGCAGTTCTTC,CGSSSRGHNEQFF
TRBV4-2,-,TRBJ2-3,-,TGTGCCAGCAGCCCTGAGTGGGGGGCAGATACGCAGTATTTT,CASSPEWGADTQYF
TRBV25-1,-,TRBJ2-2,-,TGTGCCAGCAGTGATTTTGGACTGCTCACCGGGGAGCTGTTTTTT,CASSDFGLLTGELFF
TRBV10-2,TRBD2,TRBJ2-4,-,TGCGCCAGCAGTCAGGGGAATAGCGGGGGGGCCGTCGCGGCCAAAAACATTCAGTACTTC,CASSQGNSGGAVAAKNIQYF
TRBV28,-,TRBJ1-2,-,TGTGCCAGCAGTTTGTCAATTACTGGGGGAGGGTATGGCTACACCTTC,CASSLSITGGGYGYTF